Reported below is one TCR beta chain. Treatment reported: over 15 received Ad26.COV2.S at low or high dose, single or two shots; about 5 received placebo; per-sample allocation not given. Sampling occurred on day 63 after the first vaccine or placebo injection. The data originate from a study of Ad26.COV2.S vaccination and SARS-CoV-2 variants. The data were produced by immunoSEQ multiplex PCR, yet TCRdb's version contains in-frame clones alone and is incomplete. The sample has about 350,000 clones, about 85% seen once. V was cut by 6 bases and J by 4 bases, with 13 bases left in between. Germline-derived CDR1 and CDR2 are SNHLY and FYNNEI. The CDR3 is 14 residues long.

Sequenced material: peripheral blood, taken in a trial of Ad26.COV2.S vaccine versus placebo. J is TRBJ2-1 and V is TRBV2; no reliable D call. This receptor was taken from a person aged 18 to 65 who received the Ad26.COV2.S COVID-19 vaccine or a placebo. The CDR3 region is CASSVPGRYNEQFF. In DNA, the CDR3 is TGTGCCAGCAGCGTGCCCGGACGGTACAATGAGCAGTTCTTC.